A selection of T cell receptor beta chains follows, all from one sample in a study of identical twins. TCRdb called the 5' RACE reads again in MiXCR, with one record for every CDR3 protein. Of some 96,000 distinct CDR3 sequences in the sample, just under 6% are singletons; the top ten hold about an eighth. The sample was memory T cells sorted from blood. Receptors were obtained from a woman aged 50 to 65 in good health. Each CDR3 is given with its conserved first and last residue. The D gene is left open where the match is weak. Size tells how often a clone was seen (once, few, many) or the class of an expanded clone, and some rows leave it out.

J gene	D gene	V gene	clone size	CDR3 protein	CDR3 DNA
TRBJ2-1	TRBD2	TRBV7-9	NA	CASSPSGGTRKFF	TGTGCCAGCAGCCCCTCGGGCGGGACTAGGAAGTTCTTC
TRBJ2-4	NA	TRBV20-1	many	CSARSADLAKNIQYF	TGCAGTGCTAGATCCGCGGACCTAGCCAAAAACATTCAGTACTTC
TRBJ1-6	NA	TRBV7-9	many	CASSFGQINSPLHF	TGTGCCAGCAGCTTTGGACAGATAAATTCACCCCTCCACTTT
TRBJ2-3	NA	TRBV29-1	many	CSVESRVAATQYF	TGCAGCGTTGAGTCTCGAGTTGCGGCTACGCAGTATTTT
TRBJ2-1	NA	TRBV10-3	many	CAISQGAHEQFF	TGTGCCATCAGTCAAGGGGCGCATGAGCAGTTCTTC
TRBJ2-2	TRBD1	TRBV12-3/TRBV12-4	many	CASKGQPNTGELFF	TGTGCCAGCAAGGGACAGCCGAACACCGGGGAGCTGTTTTTT
TRBJ1-2	NA	TRBV4-1	many	CASSQPGKGYGYTF	TGCGCCAGCAGCCAACCAGGGAAGGGCTATGGCTACACCTTC
TRBJ1-1	TRBD1	TRBV29-1	many	CSVEDRDAAFF	TGCAGCGTTGAGGACAGGGACGCCGCTTTCTTT
TRBJ2-2	NA	TRBV20-1	NA	CSARGRSSPGELFF	TGCAGTGCCAGAGGGCGGTCATCACCCGGGGAGCTGTTTTTT
TRBJ2-7	NA	TRBV5-4	few	CASSDYAGTRDEQYF	TGTGCCAGCAGCGATTATGCCGGGACCCGCGACGAGCAGTACTTC
TRBJ2-1	NA	TRBV5-6	many	CASSPMVGNNEQFF	TGTGCCAGCAGCCCCATGGTGGGTAATAATGAGCAGTTCTTC
TRBJ2-3	NA	TRBV7-9	many	CASSLGELSQSTDTQYF	TGTGCCAGCAGCTTAGGCGAACTAAGCCAAAGCACAGATACGCAGTATTTT
TRBJ1-3	NA	TRBV5-1	many	CASSSGQAGNTIYF	TGCGCCAGCAGCTCGGGACAAGCTGGAAACACCATATATTTT
TRBJ2-5	NA	TRBV29-1	many	CSVLPGDGETQYF	TGCAGCGTGCTACCGGGAGATGGGGAGACCCAGTACTTC
TRBJ1-5	NA	TRBV7-8	many	CASGPPGRGNQPQHF	TGTGCCAGCGGACCTCCCGGCAGGGGCAATCAGCCCCAGCATTTT
TRBJ2-3	NA	TRBV20-1	many	CSALDSRSTDTQYF	TGCAGTGCTCTGGACAGCCGGAGCACAGATACGCAGTATTTT
TRBJ1-5	TRBD1	TRBV12-5	NA	CASGSGQGTAQPQHF	TGTGCTAGTGGTTCCGGACAGGGGACCGCACAGCCCCAGCATTTT
TRBJ2-1	NA	TRBV21-1	many	CASSKRRQREFDEQFF	TGTGCCAGCAGCAAAAGGCGGCAGCGGGAGTTCGATGAGCAGTTCTTC
TRBJ2-7	TRBD1	TRBV6-5	few	CASSDRGLMYEQYF	TGTGCCAGCAGCGACAGGGGCCTTATGTACGAGCAGTACTTC
TRBJ2-3	NA	TRBV5-6	many	CASQVGDTQYF	TGTGCCAGTCAAGTTGGAGATACGCAGTATTTT
TRBJ2-1	NA	TRBV20-1	many	CSARDSRPGKQFF	TGCAGTGCTAGAGATTCACGCCCGGGGAAGCAGTTCTTC
TRBJ1-2	NA	TRBV25-1	many	CASSRDKVYGYTF	TGTGCCAGCAGCCGGGACAAGGTGTATGGCTACACCTTC
TRBJ1-1	NA	TRBV11-2	many	CASSSRTGTEAFF	TGTGCCAGCAGCTCTCGGACGGGCACTGAAGCTTTCTTT
TRBJ2-1	NA	TRBV6-5	many	CASRGTNYEQFF	TGTGCCAGCAGGGGGACCAACTATGAGCAGTTCTTC
TRBJ2-1	NA	TRBV20-1	few	CSARIAADEQFF	TGCAGTGCTCGTATAGCAGCGGATGAGCAGTTCTTC
TRBJ2-7	TRBD2	TRBV10-2	many	CASRQREGPYEQYF	TGCGCCAGCAGGCAGCGGGAGGGCCCTTACGAGCAGTACTTC
TRBJ2-4	NA	TRBV5-1	many	CASSLDSSLGTKNIQYF	TGCGCCAGCAGCTTGGACTCCTCTTTAGGGACCAAAAACATTCAGTACTTC
TRBJ1-5	NA	TRBV4-1	few	CASSQDQRTNQPQHF	TGCGCCAGCAGCCAAGATCAACGGACCAATCAGCCCCAGCATTTT
TRBJ2-1	TRBD2	TRBV7-8	many	CASSSQRERKNEQFF	TGTGCCAGCAGCTCCCAGCGGGAGCGGAAGAATGAGCAGTTCTTC
TRBJ1-2	NA	TRBV6-5	many	CASSYSLTRGVGYGYTF	TGTGCCAGCAGTTACTCGCTAACACGAGGGGTAGGGTATGGCTACACCTTC
TRBJ2-1	TRBD2	TRBV24-1	many	CATSDWGGYNEQFF	TGTGCCACCAGTGATTGGGGGGGGTACAATGAGCAGTTCTTC
TRBJ2-2	NA	TRBV6-1	many	CASSSRGLTVGELFF	TGTGCCAGCAGTTCCCGGGGTCTCACCGTTGGGGAGCTGTTTTTT
TRBJ2-1	TRBD2	TRBV20-1	many	CSARDASGSNEQFF	TGCAGTGCCCGTGATGCTAGCGGGAGCAATGAGCAGTTCTTC
TRBJ2-4	TRBD1	TRBV19	many	CASSAHPTGINIQYF	TGTGCCAGTAGTGCCCACCCGACAGGGATAAACATTCAGTACTTC
TRBJ2-1	NA	TRBV4-1	many	CASSQDPRGLYNEQFF	TGCGCCAGCAGCCAAGATCCCCGGGGGCTTTACAATGAGCAGTTCTTC
TRBJ2-3	NA	TRBV5-1	many	CASNSLGGTQGTDTQYF	TGCGCCAGCAATTCGCTCGGCGGGACTCAGGGCACAGATACGCAGTATTTT
TRBJ1-6	NA	TRBV20-1	many	CSATRALNSPLHF	TGCAGTGCTACACGAGCGTTGAATTCACCCCTCCACTTT
TRBJ1-2	NA	TRBV12-3/TRBV12-4	many	CASSQDGTDYGYTF	TGTGCCAGCAGTCAAGACGGGACCGACTATGGCTACACCTTC
TRBJ1-5	NA	TRBV11-2	many	CASSLDSYSNQPQHF	TGTGCCAGCAGCTTAGACAGCTATAGCAATCAGCCCCAGCATTTT
TRBJ1-5	NA	TRBV19	NA	CASSIIQGVRQPQHF	TGTGCCAGTAGTATAATTCAAGGGGTTCGACAGCCCCAGCATTTT
TRBJ2-1	TRBD2	TRBV5-1	many	CASSLTSPTSGAYNEQFF	TGCGCCAGCAGCTTGACCTCCCCGACTAGCGGGGCCTACAATGAGCAGTTCTTC
TRBJ2-3	TRBD2	TRBV5-1	many	CASSSGLAGVRAPTDTQYF	TGCGCCAGCAGCTCGGGACTAGCGGGAGTCCGGGCCCCGACAGATACGCAGTATTTT
TRBJ2-1	TRBD1	TRBV15	many	CATSTRTGTGIFF	TGTGCCACCAGCACGAGGACCGGGACAGGGATATTCTTC
TRBJ1-6	NA	TRBV5-1	many	CASSERTANSPLHF	TGCGCCAGCAGCGAACGGACAGCAAATTCACCCCTCCACTTT
TRBJ1-5	NA	TRBV15	NA	CATSNLGRSNQPQHF	TGTGCCACCAGCAACCTAGGACGAAGCAATCAGCCCCAGCATTTT